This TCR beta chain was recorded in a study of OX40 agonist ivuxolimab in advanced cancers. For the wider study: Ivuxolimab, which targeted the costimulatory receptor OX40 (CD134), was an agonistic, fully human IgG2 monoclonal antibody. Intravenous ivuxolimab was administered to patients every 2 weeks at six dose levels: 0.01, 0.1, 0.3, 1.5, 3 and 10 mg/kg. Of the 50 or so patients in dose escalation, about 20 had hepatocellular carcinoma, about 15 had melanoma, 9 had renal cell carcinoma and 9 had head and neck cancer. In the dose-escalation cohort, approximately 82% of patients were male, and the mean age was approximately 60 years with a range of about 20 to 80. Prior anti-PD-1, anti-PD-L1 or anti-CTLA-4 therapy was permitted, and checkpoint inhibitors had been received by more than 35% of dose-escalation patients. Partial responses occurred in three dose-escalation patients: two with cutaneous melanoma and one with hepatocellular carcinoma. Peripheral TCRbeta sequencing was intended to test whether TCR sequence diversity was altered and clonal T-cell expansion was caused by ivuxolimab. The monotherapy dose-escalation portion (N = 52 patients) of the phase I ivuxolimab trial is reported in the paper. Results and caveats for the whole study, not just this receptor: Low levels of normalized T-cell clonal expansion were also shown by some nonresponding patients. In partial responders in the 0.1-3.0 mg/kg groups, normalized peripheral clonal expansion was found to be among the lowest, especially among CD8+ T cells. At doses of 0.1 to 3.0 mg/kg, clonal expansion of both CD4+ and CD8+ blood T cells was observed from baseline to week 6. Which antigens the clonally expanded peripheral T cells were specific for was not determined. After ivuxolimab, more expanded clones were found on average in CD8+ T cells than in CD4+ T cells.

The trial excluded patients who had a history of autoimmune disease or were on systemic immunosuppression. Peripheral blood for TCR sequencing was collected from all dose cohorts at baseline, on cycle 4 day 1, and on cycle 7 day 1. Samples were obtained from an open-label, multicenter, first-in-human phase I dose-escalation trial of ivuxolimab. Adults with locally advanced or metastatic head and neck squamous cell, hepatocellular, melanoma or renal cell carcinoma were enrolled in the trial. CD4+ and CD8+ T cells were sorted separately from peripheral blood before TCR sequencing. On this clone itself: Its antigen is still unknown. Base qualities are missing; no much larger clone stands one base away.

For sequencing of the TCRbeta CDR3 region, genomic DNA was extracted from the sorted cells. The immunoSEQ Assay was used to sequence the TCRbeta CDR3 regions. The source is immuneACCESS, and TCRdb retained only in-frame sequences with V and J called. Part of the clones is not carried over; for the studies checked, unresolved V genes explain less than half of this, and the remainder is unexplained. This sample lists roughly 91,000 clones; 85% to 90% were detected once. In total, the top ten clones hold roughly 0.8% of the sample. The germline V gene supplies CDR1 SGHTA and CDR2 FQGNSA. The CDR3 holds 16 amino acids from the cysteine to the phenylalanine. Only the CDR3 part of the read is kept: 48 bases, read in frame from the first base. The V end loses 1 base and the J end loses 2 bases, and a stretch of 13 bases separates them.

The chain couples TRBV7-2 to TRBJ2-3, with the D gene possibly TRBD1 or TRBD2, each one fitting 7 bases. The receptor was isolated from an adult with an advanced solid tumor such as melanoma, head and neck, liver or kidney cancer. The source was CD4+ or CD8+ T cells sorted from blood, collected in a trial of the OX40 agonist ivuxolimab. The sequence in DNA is TGTGCCAGCAGCTTAGTCAGCGGGACAGACACAGATACGCAGTATTTT. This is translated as CASSLVSGTDTDTQYF.